These 10 T cell receptor beta chains were sequenced from one sample in a study of identical twins. MiXCR, applied by TCRdb to the 5' RACE reads, yields one record per CDR3 protein. The sample lists 150,000 or so distinct CDR3 sequences, 3% to 4% occurring once. Sequenced material: memory T cells sorted from blood. These receptors all come from a man aged 18 to 29 in good health.

This clonotype appeared many times. The gene calls are TRBV7-9 and TRBJ1-6; unclear D gene. V lost 4 bases and J 9 bases, leaving 10 bases between the germline ends. Germline V gives CDR1 SEHNR, CDR2 FQNEAQ (reference sequence). CDR3 size: 13 residues. The CDR3 bases are TGTGCCAGCAGCTCGGAAAGGACTTCACCCCTCCACTTT. Its protein is CASSSERTSPLHF.

This clonotype came up many times. The chain carries TRBV11-2 and TRBJ2-2; D remains unclear. V lost 5 bases and J lost 5, with 6 bases in between. The CDR3 runs 12 residues. CDR1 and CDR2 (germline): SGHAT, FQNNGV. The CDR3 region is CASSPLTGELFF. The DNA for the CDR3 is TGTGCCAGCAGCCCCCTTACCGGGGAGCTGTTTTTT.

This clonotype was observed at least ten times. The rearrangement links TRBV4-3 to TRBJ2-1; TRBD1 aligns across 8 bases. Germline V CDR1 and CDR2: LGHNA, YSLEER. The CDR3 is 17 amino acids. V shed 1 base and J 3 bases; nucleotides not matched to a gene: 8. The CDR3 DNA is TGCGCCAGCAGCCAAGGGAGAAGAACAGGGGGCTACAATGAGCAGTTCTTC. This sequence encodes CASSQGRRTGGYNEQFF.

This clonotype has at least ten counts. This chain links TRBV18 with TRBJ1-2; TRBD1 matches 8 bases. Per the germline V gene, CDR1 is KGHSH and CDR2 is LQKENI. The CDR3 is 14 amino acids. J was trimmed by 3 bases and V by 6 bases; bases with no gene match: 6. The CDR3 DNA reads as TGTGCCAGCTCCCGGACGGACAGGGACTATGGCTACACCTTC. Protein sequence: CASSRTDRDYGYTF.

In this sample, this clonotype turned up many times. This sequence joins TRBV7-2 and TRBJ2-1; 11 bases fit TRBD2. CDR1 is SGHTA and CDR2 is FQGNSA in the germline V gene. V lost 3 bases and J lost 13; bases outside the gene matches: 2. This CDR3 is 12 amino acids long. The DNA of the CDR3 is TGTGCCAGCAGCTTGACTAGCGGGAATCAGTTCTTC. Its translation: CASSLTSGNQFF.

This clonotype was seen only a few times. The V and J genes are TRBV28 and TRBJ1-5; no clear D gene. Germline CDR1 and CDR2: MDHEN and SYDVKM. The CDR3 is 14 amino acids. V lost 2 bases and J lost 5, with 10 bases in between. Written as DNA, the CDR3 is TGTGCCAGCAGTTTAGGGCAGACCTATCAGCCCCAGCATTTT. This codes for CASSLGQTYQPQHF.

In this sample, this clonotype turned up many times. The chain uses TRBV5-1 and TRBJ2-7; unclear D gene. This CDR3 is built from 13 residues. The germline V and J ends were trimmed by 0 bases and 3 bases, with 7 bases remaining between them. Germline V lookup: CDR1 SGHRS, CDR2 YFSETQ. The CDR3 bases are TGCGCCAGCAGCTTGGGACTGGACTACGAGCAGTACGTC. This sequence encodes CASSLGLDYEQYV.

In its sample, this clonotype was seen many times. V usage is TRBV7-9 and J usage is TRBJ2-5; no definite D call. The CDR3 has 14 residues. The germline V gene has CDR1 SEHNR and CDR2 FQNEAQ (reference sequence). V lost 1 base and J 6 bases, leaving 12 bases between the germline ends. The CDR3 DNA reads TGTGCCAGCAGCTTAGTATTAGCTCGGAAGACCCAGTACTTC. It is translated as CASSLVLARKTQYF.

This clonotype has at least ten counts. V is TRBV6-2 or TRBV6-3 and J is TRBJ2-7; TRBD2 matches at 9 bases. This CDR3 contains 19 residues. In germline, CDR1 is MNHEY, CDR2 SVGEGT. V lost 6 bases to trimming and J lost 3 bases; unmatched junction nucleotides: 21. The CDR3: CASSHFRTSETGIDYEQYF. The DNA for the CDR3 is TGTGCCAGCAGCCATTTTAGGACTAGCGAGACAGGGATTGACTACGAGCAGTACTTC.

Many counts were recorded for this clonotype. V usage is TRBV5-1 and J usage is TRBJ1-2; D is unclear. The length of the CDR3 is 15 residues. V dropped 0 bases and J dropped 3 bases, with 12 bases sitting between them. Germline V CDR1 and CDR2: SGHRS, YFSETQ. The CDR3 reads CASSLAGSSDYGYTF. As DNA, the CDR3 is TGCGCCAGCAGCTTGGCTGGGTCGAGCGACTATGGCTACACCTTC.